The clone carrying this T cell receptor (beta chain) was seen more than once but under ten times. Its antigen is undetermined. The junction had 7 bases not matched to a gene; V was cut back by 5 bases and J by 0 bases. Looked up from germline, CDR1 is SGHVS and CDR2 is FQNEAQ. This CDR3 has 16 amino acids. This specimen comes from a study of T cells after yellow fever vaccination. The authors made TCR cDNA by 5'RACE template switching, adding a universal primer site and UMIs. TCRdb redid the calling of the 5' RACE reads with MiXCR, one entry per CDR3 protein. The sample has 200,000 to 300,000 distinct CDR3 sequences; approximately 13% are singletons. Broader study findings: FACS-sorted repertoires might harbor abundant contaminating clonotypes from the bulk population.

This specimen consisted of CD4+ T cells sorted from PBMCs, obtained 45 days after the yellow fever booster vaccination. This TCR came from a man in his thirties or forties who received the YFV17D yellow fever vaccine. This chain links TRBV7-8 with TRBJ2-3, with TRBD2 identical over 8 bases. This CDR3 is CASSPHSGASTDTQYF. CDR3 DNA sequence: TGTGCCAGCAGCCCCCATAGCGGGGCTAGCACAGATACGCAGTATTTT.